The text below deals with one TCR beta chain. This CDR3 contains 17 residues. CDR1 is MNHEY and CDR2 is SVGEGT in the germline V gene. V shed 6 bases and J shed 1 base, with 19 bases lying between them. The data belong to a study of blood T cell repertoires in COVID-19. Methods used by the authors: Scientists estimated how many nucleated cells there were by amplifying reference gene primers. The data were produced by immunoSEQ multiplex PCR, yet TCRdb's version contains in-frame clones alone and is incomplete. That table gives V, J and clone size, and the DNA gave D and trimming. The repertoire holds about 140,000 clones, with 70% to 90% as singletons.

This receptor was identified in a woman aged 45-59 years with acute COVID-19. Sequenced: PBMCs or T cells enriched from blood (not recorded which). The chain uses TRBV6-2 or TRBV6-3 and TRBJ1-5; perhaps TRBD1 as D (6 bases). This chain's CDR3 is CASSLGLGAASNQPQHF. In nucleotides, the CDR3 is TGTGCCAGCAGCCTAGGGTTGGGGGCCGCGAGCAATCAGCCCCAGCATTTT.